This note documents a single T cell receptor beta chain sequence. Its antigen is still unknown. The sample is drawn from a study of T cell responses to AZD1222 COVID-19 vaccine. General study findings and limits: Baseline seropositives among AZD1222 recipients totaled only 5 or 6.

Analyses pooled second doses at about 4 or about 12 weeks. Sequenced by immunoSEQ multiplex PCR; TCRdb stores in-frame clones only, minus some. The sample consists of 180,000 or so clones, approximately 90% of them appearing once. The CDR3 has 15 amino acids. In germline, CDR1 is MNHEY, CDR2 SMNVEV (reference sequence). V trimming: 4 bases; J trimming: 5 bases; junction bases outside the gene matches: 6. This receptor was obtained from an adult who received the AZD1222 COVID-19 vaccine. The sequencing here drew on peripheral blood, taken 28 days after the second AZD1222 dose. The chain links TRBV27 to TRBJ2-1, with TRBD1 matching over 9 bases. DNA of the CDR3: TGTGCCAGCAGTTCCGACAGGGGGAGAAACAATGAGCAGTTCTTC. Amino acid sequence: CASSSDRGRNNEQFF.